The sequence of this T cell receptor (beta chain) was determined in a study of cytomegalovirus exposure and HLA in healthy donors. The PCR employed 60 Vbeta primers together with 13 Jbeta primers. The assay was immunoSEQ multiplex PCR, and TCRdb's table has in-frame clones only and misses some. This table holds roughly 160,000 clones, 80% to 90% found once. Trimming removed 0 bases from V and 6 bases from J, with 8 bases in between. CDR1 is PRHDT, CDR2 FYEKMQ, per germline (reference sequence). The CDR3 length is 13 residues. The sequenced material came from PBMCs. The chain carries TRBV13 and TRBJ1-2; D unclear. This receptor was identified in a man between 18 and 29 years old in good health and CMV-seropositive. The CDR3 loop reads CASSLGRMDGYTF. The CDR3 bases are TGTGCCAGCAGCTTAGGGAGAATGGATGGCTACACCTTC.